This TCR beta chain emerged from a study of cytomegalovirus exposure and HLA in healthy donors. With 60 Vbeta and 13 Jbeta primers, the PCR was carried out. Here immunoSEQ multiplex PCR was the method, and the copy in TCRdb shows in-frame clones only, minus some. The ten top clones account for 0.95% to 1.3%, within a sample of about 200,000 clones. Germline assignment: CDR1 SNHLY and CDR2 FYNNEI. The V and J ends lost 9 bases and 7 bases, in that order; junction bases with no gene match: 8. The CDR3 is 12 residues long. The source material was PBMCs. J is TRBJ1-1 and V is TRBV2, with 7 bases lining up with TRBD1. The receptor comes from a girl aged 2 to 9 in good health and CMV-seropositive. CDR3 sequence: CARRYDRDEAFF. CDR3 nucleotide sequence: TGTGCCAGAAGGTACGACAGGGATGAAGCTTTCTTT.